This TCR beta chain originates from a study of OX40 agonist ivuxolimab in advanced cancers. This clone was seen a single time. Profiled with immunoSEQ multiplex PCR; TCRdb holds only in-frame clones, not every one. Here the sample spans 60,000 to 95,000 clones, roughly nine tenths being singletons. The germline V gene encodes CDR1 ENHRY and CDR2 SYGVKD. V lost 3 bases, J lost 4 bases, and 13 bases lay in between. CDR3 length equals 16 residues. Sequenced material: CD4+ or CD8+ T cells sorted from blood, taken in a trial of the OX40 agonist ivuxolimab. The rearrangement uses TRBV10-3 and TRBJ2-6; possibly TRBD1 for D (5 bases). This sequence originates from an adult with an advanced solid tumor such as melanoma, head and neck, liver or kidney cancer. The CDR3 DNA reads as TGTGCCATCAGTGAACCGAGAAGGGGAGGGGCCAACGTCCTGACTTTC. This sequence encodes CAISEPRRGGANVLTF.